What follows are 31 T cell receptor beta chains derived from one specimen sequenced in a study of T cells in Graves' hyperthyroidism and ophthalmopathy. There were TCR beta CDR3 regions amplified from RNA transcripts. When the TCR CDR3 underwent first-round RT-PCR, the HTBI primer set was used. MiXCR, run by TCRdb on the multiplex PCR reads, gives a single entry per CDR3 protein. The sample has approximately 640,000 distinct CDR3 sequences, 16% seen once. The sequenced sample consisted of blood. The receptors stem from a woman aged 25 to 39 with Graves' hyperthyroidism.

The rearrangement uses TRBV6-5 and TRBJ2-1; D ambiguous. Germline CDR1 reads MNHEY; CDR2 reads SVGAGI. Trimming shortened V by 1 base and J by 5 bases, and 9 bases separated the two germline ends. The CDR3 loop spans 14 amino acids. The CDR3 reads CASSYFDTDNEQFF. Written as DNA, the CDR3 is TGTGCCAGCAGTTACTTCGACACAGACAATGAGCAGTTCTTC.

This clonotype was counted ten times or more. The chain employs TRBV18 and TRBJ2-5; 8 bases fit TRBD1. The CDR3 covers 14 residues. V shed 8 bases and J 5 bases; nucleotides not matched to a gene: 10. CDR1 and CDR2 from the germline V gene are KGHSH and LQKENI. In nucleotides, the CDR3 is TGTGCCAGCAGTCCCTGGACAGGGCAGGAGACCCAGTACTTC. Protein product: CASSPWTGQETQYF.

The rearrangement joins TRBV7-2 to TRBJ1-4; perhaps TRBD1 as D (5 bases). Germline CDR1 is SGHTA and CDR2 is FQGNSA. The CDR3 loop spans 15 amino acids. V was pared by 3 bases and J by 3 bases, with 11 bases between. CDR3 sequence: CASSFQGHPNEKLFF. CDR3 sequence (DNA): TGTGCCAGCAGCTTTCAGGGTCATCCTAATGAAAAACTGTTTTTT.

V gene TRBV5-1 combines with J gene TRBJ2-1; 9 bases fit TRBD2. This CDR3 region has 15 residues. V shed 0 bases, J shed 10 bases, and the junction held 8 bases outside the gene matches. Germline-derived CDR1 and CDR2 are SGHRS and YFSETQ. CDR3 sequence: CASSLEGSGGGEQFF. The CDR3 bases are TGCGCCAGCAGCTTGGAGGGTAGCGGGGGCGGAGAGCAGTTCTTC.

This clonotype has a handful of counts. The gene calls are TRBV20-1 and TRBJ2-2; TRBD2 matches at 10 bases. V lost 2 bases and J lost 7; bases outside the gene matches: 4. CDR1 DFQATT and CDR2 SNEGSKA come from the germline V gene (reference sequence). The CDR3 has 14 amino acids. The CDR3 region is CSARLAGEVGELFF. DNA of the CDR3: TGCAGTGCTAGACTAGCGGGAGAGGTCGGGGAGCTGTTTTTT.

Many counts were recorded for this clonotype. The rearrangement uses TRBV27 and TRBJ1-2; D is uncertain. The V gene's germline CDR1 is MNHEY and CDR2 SMNVEV (reference sequence). This CDR3 region has 13 residues. Trimming removed 5 bases from V and 5 bases from J, with 12 bases in between. The CDR3 sequence is CASSITIGYGYTF. For the CDR3, the DNA is TGTGCCAGCAGTATCACGATTGGGTATGGCTACACCTTC.

This clonotype was found many times. The genes are TRBV2 and TRBJ1-1, with no clear D. V lost 1 base, J lost 0 bases, and 6 bases lay in between. CDR1 SNHLY and CDR2 FYNNEI come from the germline V gene. CDR3 length equals 14 residues. This CDR3 reads CASSEGRLNTEAFF. As DNA, the CDR3 is TGTGCCAGCAGTGAAGGAAGATTGAACACTGAAGCTTTCTTT.

The table lists this clonotype with many counts. V usage is TRBV28 and J usage is TRBJ1-1; D uncertain. Germline CDR1 is MDHEN and CDR2 is SYDVKM. V dropped 7 bases and J dropped 0 bases, with 6 bases sitting between them. This CDR3 is built from 12 residues. CDR3 sequence (DNA): TGTGCCAGCACTAACATGAACACTGAAGCTTTCTTT. Protein: CASTNMNTEAFF.

This clonotype was picked up many times. The chain links TRBV28 to TRBJ2-1; 8 bases are shared with TRBD2. CDR3 length: 15 amino acids. J lost 4 bases, V lost 2 bases, and 4 bases had no gene match. CDR1 MDHEN and CDR2 SYDVKM come from the germline V gene. For the CDR3, the DNA is TGTGCCAGCAGTTTAATAACTAGCGGTTACAATGAGCAGTTCTTC. Translated, it gives CASSLITSGYNEQFF.

This clonotype was found many times. This chain uses TRBV30 with TRBJ2-7; D unclear. Germline lookup yields CDR1 GTSNPN and CDR2 SVGIG (reference sequence). Between the trimmed V and J ends, which lost 5 bases and 5 bases, there was a span of 16 bases. The CDR3 extends over 13 amino acids. The CDR3 reads CAWAPVATHEQYF. The CDR3 DNA reads TGTGCCTGGGCTCCCGTGGCCACCCACGAGCAGTACTTC.

Remarks on this clonotype: Given a much more abundant clone one base away, this may be a read error. The V call is TRBV12-3 or TRBV12-4, the J call TRBJ2-3; TRBD2 agrees at 7 bases. The CDR3 spans 12 residues. The DNA for the CDR3 is TGTGCCTGCAGGAAGACTAGCCCCTCGCAGTATTTT. Translating it yields CACRKTSPSQYF.

This clonotype came up many times. V and J are TRBV30 and TRBJ2-7; no definite D call. V was shortened by 0 bases and J by 4 bases, with 7 bases between the two germline ends. This CDR3 contains 12 residues. Per the germline V gene, CDR1 is GTSNPN and CDR2 is SVGIG (reference sequence). For the CDR3, the DNA is TGTGCCTGGAGTGTATCCGGGTACGAGCAGTACTTC. Protein product: CAWSVSGYEQYF.

This clonotype was picked up many times. The genes are TRBV7-2 and TRBJ2-5; D perhaps matches TRBD2 (5 bases). This CDR3 contains 13 residues. V dropped 6 bases and J dropped 4 bases, with 12 bases sitting between them. CDR1 and CDR2 from the germline V gene are SGHTA and FQGNSA. CDR3 amino acids: CASRREKGETQYF. The CDR3 coding sequence is TGTGCCAGCAGGAGGGAAAAGGGAGAGACCCAGTACTTC.

The sample holds a few counts of this clonotype. The J gene is TRBJ1-1, the V gene TRBV4-1; TRBD1 matches 7 bases. CDR1 and CDR2 from the germline V gene are MGHRA and YSYEKL. J was trimmed by 6 bases and V by 4 bases; bases with no gene match: 5. The CDR3 has 13 amino acids. CDR3 sequence reads: CASSPLGTAEAFF. CDR3 coding DNA: TGCGCCAGCAGCCCCCTCGGGACAGCTGAAGCTTTCTTT.

This clonotype was observed a handful of times. The chain links TRBV15 to TRBJ1-1; D remains ambiguous. The CDR3 consists of 14 residues. Deletions cut 5 bases from V and 4 bases from J, with 14 bases between. Germline lookup yields CDR1 LNHNV and CDR2 YYDKDF (reference sequence). The CDR3 sequence: CATSSRVVSTEAFF. DNA for the CDR3: TGTGCCACCAGCTCCCGCGTAGTTTCCACTGAAGCTTTCTTT.

This clonotype was detected only a few times. The rearrangement uses TRBV30 and TRBJ2-7; TRBD2 matches at 9 bases. The V and J ends lost 4 bases and 2 bases, in that order; junction bases with no gene match: 15. This CDR3 has 17 amino acids. Germline CDR1 is GTSNPN and CDR2 is SVGIG (reference sequence). The CDR3 loop reads CAWTLSGGASGAYEQYF. Written as DNA, the CDR3 is TGTGCCTGGACCCTATCGGGGGGGGCTAGCGGGGCCTACGAGCAGTACTTC.

This clonotype was found many times. This chain connects TRBV20-1 to TRBJ2-3, with 9 nucleotides matching TRBD2. The CDR3 spans 15 residues. Germline CDR1 is DFQATT and CDR2 is SNEGSKA (reference sequence). Unmatched junction bases numbered 10, after V lost 5 bases and J lost 4 bases. The CDR3 spells CSAHRAGGVADTQYF. In DNA form, the CDR3 reads TGCAGTGCTCACCGAGCGGGAGGAGTTGCAGATACGCAGTATTTT.

This clonotype came up a few times. The genes are TRBV30 and TRBJ2-2, with no clear D. The germline V gene has CDR1 GTSNPN and CDR2 SVGIG (reference sequence). The CDR3 covers 12 residues. Trimming removed 3 bases at V and 6 bases at J, with 8 bases between. The CDR3: CAWRRSAGELFF. The CDR3 region has the DNA TGTGCCTGGAGAAGGTCGGCCGGGGAGCTGTTTTTT.

This clonotype showed up just a few times. The chain links TRBV12-3 or TRBV12-4 to TRBJ2-7; TRBD2 matches at 10 bases. This CDR3 spans 16 amino acids. Trimming cost V 1 base and J 4 bases; bases outside gene matches: 7. In DNA form, the CDR3 reads TGTGCCAGCAGTTTAGGGAGCGGGAGGGGCCTTTACGAGCAGTACTTC. Its translation: CASSLGSGRGLYEQYF.

Turning to this clonotype: A much larger clonotype is one base distant, so this may be a read error. The gene calls are TRBV2 and TRBJ2-6; either TRBD1 or TRBD2 may supply D (6 bases each). The germline gives CDR1 SNHLY, CDR2 FYNNEI. This CDR3 is built from 15 residues. Here the CDR3 DNA reads TGTGCCAGCAGTGTGCGGAGGAGGGGGGCCGACGTCCTGACTTTC. It is translated as CASSVRRRGADVLTF. The whole variable domain, filled in from reference TRBV2 and TRBJ2-6, reads EPEVTQTPSHQVTQMGQEVILRCVPISNHLYFYWYRQILGQKVEFLVSFYNNEISEKSEIFDDQFSVERPDGSNFTLKIRSTKLEDSAMYFCASSVRRRGADVLTFGAGSRLTVL.

In this sample, this clonotype turned up many times. The chain joins TRBV6-1 to TRBJ2-1; 9 bases are a match to TRBD2. The CDR3 length is 15 residues. In germline, CDR1 is MNHNS, CDR2 SASEGT. Trimming cost V 4 bases and J 6 bases; bases outside gene matches: 7. CDR3 sequence reads: CASSVIAGESNEQFF. CDR3 in DNA: TGTGCCAGCAGTGTCATAGCGGGAGAGAGCAATGAGCAGTTCTTC.

The rearrangement links TRBV11-2 to TRBJ2-5; a possible D gene is TRBD1 (5 bases). Germline V lookup: CDR1 SGHAT, CDR2 FQNNGV. Deletions cut 1 base from V and 7 bases from J, with 13 bases between. The CDR3 runs to 14 residues. Here the CDR3 reads CASSLGTNRGTQYF. The DNA for the CDR3 is TGTGCCAGCAGCTTAGGGACCAATAGGGGGACCCAGTACTTC. The whole variable domain, filled in from reference TRBV11-2 and TRBJ2-5, reads EAGVAQSPRYKIIEKRQSVAFWCNPISGHATLYWYQQILGQGPKLLIQFQNNGVVDDSQLPKDRFSAERLKGVDSTLKIQPAKLEDSAVYLCASSLGTNRGTQYFGPGTRLLVL.

This clonotype has at least ten counts. The chain uses TRBV28 and TRBJ1-2; D gene uncertain. This CDR3 has 11 residues. Per germline, CDR1 MDHEN and CDR2 SYDVKM. Trimming stripped 8 bases from V and 6 bases from J, with 10 bases between. The DNA of the CDR3 is TGTGCCAGCCGGGGAGGAGATGGCTACACCTTC. Translated, it gives CASRGGDGYTF.

This chain joins TRBV5-1 and TRBJ2-2; 13 bases match TRBD2. V shed 4 bases and J 5 bases; nucleotides not matched to a gene: 8. The CDR3 extends over 17 amino acids. CDR1 and CDR2 from the germline V gene are SGHRS and YFSETQ. The CDR3 coding sequence is TGCGCCAGCAGCAGACTAGCGGGAGGTCATTCTACCGGGGAGCTGTTTTTT. As protein: CASSRLAGGHSTGELFF. Full variable domain (remainder filled in from reference TRBV5-1 and TRBJ2-2): KAGVTQTPRYLIKTRGQQVTLSCSPISGHRSVSWYQQTPGQGLQFLFEYFSETQRNKGNFPGRFSGRQFSNSRSEMNVSTLELGDSALYLCASSRLAGGHSTGELFFGEGSRLTVL.

The CDR3 DNA reads TGTGCCAGCGTCCGAGGGAATCTCTATAATTCACCCCTCCACTTT. This codes for CASVRGNLYNSPLHF. The V gene is TRBV28, the J gene TRBJ1-6; unclear D gene. Germline V gene sequence: CDR1 MDHEN, CDR2 SYDVKM. There are 15 residues in the CDR3. Trimming removed 8 bases from V and 3 bases from J, with 14 bases in between.

Ten or more counts support this clonotype. Written as DNA, the CDR3 is TGTGCCAGCAGGTGGGCAGGGGACTACGAGCAGTACTTC. Translation: CASRWAGDYEQYF. The chain recombines TRBV6-1 with TRBJ2-7; tentative D call: TRBD1 (6 bases). CDR1 MNHNS and CDR2 SASEGT come from the germline V gene. V was trimmed by 6 bases and J by 3 bases, leaving 12 bases between them. CDR3 length equals 13 residues.

This clonotype was seen many times. The J gene is TRBJ2-7, the V gene TRBV20-1, with 9 bases fitting TRBD2. This CDR3 is 13 amino acids long. Trimming cost V 5 bases and J 4 bases; bases outside gene matches: 6. Per the germline V gene, CDR1 is DFQATT and CDR2 is SNEGSKA (reference sequence). The CDR3 coding sequence is TGCAGTGCTCCTCGGACTAGCGCTTACGAGCAGTACTTC. Translation gives CSAPRTSAYEQYF.

This clonotype was found many times. The rearrangement uses TRBV27 and TRBJ1-5; D unresolved. The CDR3 sequence is 12 residues long. V gave up 7 bases and J gave up 6 bases, with 10 bases separating them. The germline V gene has CDR1 MNHEY and CDR2 SMNVEV (reference sequence). The CDR3 reads CASTSVGQPQHF. CDR3 sequence (DNA): TGTGCCAGCACGTCAGTCGGTCAGCCCCAGCATTTT.

This clonotype was observed at least ten times. The chain recombines TRBV27 with TRBJ2-7, with 9 bases that match TRBD2. The trim removed 6 bases at V and 0 bases at J, leaving 9 bases unmatched. The length of the CDR3 is 16 residues. Germline values: CDR1 MNHEY, CDR2 SMNVEV (reference sequence). Here the CDR3 DNA reads TGTGCCAGCAGCATCCTAGCGGGACGGTTCTCCTACGAGCAGTACTTC. This gives the protein CASSILAGRFSYEQYF.

This rearrangement joins TRBV28 to TRBJ2-1; 10 nucleotides agree with TRBD1. Germline CDR1 and CDR2: MDHEN and SYDVKM. The CDR3 consists of 16 residues. Trimming removed 5 bases from V and 5 bases from J; junction bases left unmatched: 9. This CDR3 is CASSLTGTGENNEQFF. CDR3 DNA sequence: TGTGCCAGCAGTCTAACCGGGACAGGGGAGAACAATGAGCAGTTCTTC.

Turning to this clonotype: Given a much more abundant clone one base away, this may be a read error. The chain recombines TRBV24-1 with TRBJ2-1, with D unresolved. CDR3 length equals 14 residues. Germline CDR1 reads KGHDR; CDR2 reads SFDVKD. The CDR3 DNA reads TGTGCCACCAGTGATTTTTTCAGGCTCAATGAGCAGTCCTTC. It specifies CATSDFFRLNEQSF.